Each of the 24 T cell receptor beta chains below was sequenced from the same sample in a study of shared clonotypes between healthy human individuals. Assay used: immunoSEQ multiplex PCR; TCRdb lists only in-frame clones, some missing. The sample contains some 2.1 million clones, 85% to 95% of which appear only once. The material sequenced was naive CD4+ T cells sorted from blood. Subset denoted: CD45RA+ positively selected. These receptors all come from a man between 18 and 35 years old in good health.

This chain connects TRBV6-1 to TRBJ2-5; 7 nucleotides align to TRBD2. This CDR3 spans 14 amino acids. V dropped 6 bases and J dropped 2; count of bases not matched to a gene: 6. Per the germline V gene, CDR1 is MNHNS and CDR2 is SASEGT. The CDR3 DNA is TGTGCCAGCAGGCCGGGGACTACACAAGAGACCCAGTACTTC. Translated, it gives CASRPGTTQETQYF.

The V gene is TRBV6-5, the J gene TRBJ2-7, with TRBD1 identical over 8 bases. The germline CDR1 and CDR2 sequences are MNHEY and SVGAGI. The CDR3 contains 14 residues. V dropped 6 bases and J dropped 2; count of bases not matched to a gene: 6. The CDR3 region has the DNA TGTGCCAGCAGACGAGGACAGGGAACCTACGAGCAGTACTTC. Amino acids: CASRRGQGTYEQYF.

V and J are TRBV28 and TRBJ1-5; weak D call: TRBD1 (5 bases). The CDR3 sequence is 14 residues long. The germline CDR1 and CDR2 sequences are MDHEN and SYDVKM. V was shortened by 4 bases and J by 0 bases, with 7 bases between the two germline ends. CDR3 amino acids: CASSSGTSNQPQHF. DNA of the CDR3: TGTGCCAGCAGTTCCGGGACTAGCAATCAGCCCCAGCATTTT.

CDR3 in DNA: TGTGCCAGCAGTCCCCGAACACCGAACACTGAAGCTTTCTTT. Translating gives CASSPRTPNTEAFF. V gene TRBV28 combines with J gene TRBJ1-1; D is uncertain. The CDR3 sequence is 14 residues long. V gave up 5 bases and J gave up 1 base, with 11 bases separating them. The germline gives CDR1 MDHEN, CDR2 SYDVKM.

This clone showed up just once. Additional DNA sequences in this sample encode the identical CDR3. The chain carries TRBV11-3 and TRBJ2-1, with D unresolved. The germline V and J ends were trimmed by 4 bases and 7 bases, with 5 bases remaining between them. CDR3 length: 11 amino acids. Germline CDR1 reads SGHNT; CDR2 reads YENEEA. CDR3 region: CASSSDNEQFF. The CDR3 bases are TGTGCCAGCAGCTCGGATAATGAGCAGTTCTTC.

The CDR3 nucleotides read TGTGCCAGCAGCTTGCTGTCTAGCGGGAGGGCTGGAAATGAGCAGTTCTTC. Translation gives CASSLLSSGRAGNEQFF. This chain connects TRBV7-2 to TRBJ2-1; 12 nucleotides align to TRBD2. The CDR3 loop spans 17 amino acids. The germline CDR1 and CDR2 sequences are SGHTA and FQGNSA. V dropped 3 bases and J dropped 7; count of bases not matched to a gene: 10.

As regards this clone: The same CDR3 is also encoded by other DNA sequences in this sample. The V gene is TRBV18, the J gene TRBJ1-6; D unclear. Germline V gene sequence: CDR1 KGHSH, CDR2 LQKENI. The CDR3 extends over 13 amino acids. V shed 2 bases and J shed 8 bases, with 7 bases lying between them. The CDR3 DNA reads as TGTGCCAGCTCACCAGGGCTTGATTCACCCCTCCACTTT. Amino acid sequence: CASSPGLDSPLHF.

The chain couples TRBV7-9 to TRBJ2-5; 13 bases line up with TRBD2. This CDR3 has 16 residues. V was clipped by 5 bases and J by 4 bases; unmatched bases: 7. Germline V lookup: CDR1 SEHNR, CDR2 FQNEAQ (reference sequence). In DNA form, the CDR3 reads TGTGCCAGCAGCCGGACTAGCGGGAGTGTCGGAGAGACCCAGTACTTC. This sequence encodes CASSRTSGSVGETQYF.

The gene calls are TRBV5-1 and TRBJ2-3; tentative D call: TRBD2 (6 bases). V gave up 0 bases and J gave up 2 bases, with 10 bases separating them. The CDR3 spans 15 residues. The germline V gene encodes CDR1 SGHRS and CDR2 YFSETQ. The CDR3 loop reads CASSLAGLHTDTQYF. In DNA form, the CDR3 reads TGCGCCAGCAGCTTGGCGGGACTCCACACAGATACGCAGTATTTT.

This chain connects TRBV5-1 to TRBJ2-4; D is perhaps TRBD2 (6 bases). CDR1 is SGHRS, CDR2 YFSETQ, per germline. This CDR3 has 13 amino acids. Trimming removed 7 bases at V and 10 bases at J, with 18 bases between. This CDR3 reads CASRPGEGPIQYF. In DNA form, the CDR3 reads TGCGCCAGCCGCCCGGGGGAAGGGCCGATTCAGTACTTC.

The chain is built from TRBV6-5 and TRBJ1-1; a weak D match, TRBD1 (6 bases). The CDR3 runs 13 residues. Trimming cost V 3 bases and J 8 bases, with 13 bases left between them. CDR1 and CDR2 from the germline V gene are MNHEY and SVGAGI. The CDR3 is CASSYHGGQEAFF. CDR3 sequence (DNA): TGTGCCAGCAGTTATCATGGCGGACAGGAAGCTTTCTTT.

The V gene is TRBV29-1, the J gene TRBJ2-5; 9 positions agree with TRBD2. From germline, CDR1 is SQVTM and CDR2 ANQGSEA. The CDR3 sequence is 15 residues long. V shed 2 bases, J shed 1 base, and the junction held 5 bases outside the gene matches. The CDR3 DNA is TGCAGCGTTGAACGGCTAGCGGGGATCCAAGAGACCCAGTACTTC. Encoded protein: CSVERLAGIQETQYF.

The chain is built from TRBV2 and TRBJ2-2, with D unresolved. The CDR3 contains 12 residues. CDR1 and CDR2 from the germline V gene are SNHLY and FYNNEI. Trimming removed 4 bases from V and 6 bases from J, with 6 bases in between. The CDR3 DNA reads as TGTGCCAGCAGTGGAACACCCGGGGAGCTGTTTTTT. As protein: CASSGTPGELFF.

V gene TRBV5-6 combines with J gene TRBJ1-1, with D maybe TRBD1 (6 bases). CDR1 SGHDT and CDR2 YYEEEE come from the germline V gene. The CDR3 loop spans 14 amino acids. V lost 4 bases, J lost 0 bases, and 10 bases lay in between. The DNA of the CDR3 is TGTGCCAGCAGCAAGGACAGCATGAACACTGAAGCTTTCTTT. Protein sequence: CASSKDSMNTEAFF.

CDR3 nucleotide sequence: TGTGCCAGCAGCTCAAAGGACAGGGCAAATCAGCCCCAGCATTTT. Protein sequence: CASSSKDRANQPQHF. The chain employs TRBV7-8 and TRBJ1-5; 8 positions agree with TRBD1. The CDR3 extends over 15 amino acids. Germline V gene data show CDR1 as SGHVS and CDR2 as FQNEAQ. V trimming: 4 bases; J trimming: 4 bases; junction bases outside the gene matches: 6.

This clone was picked up one time. The chain has TRBV5-1 and TRBJ1-2; 7 nucleotides agree with TRBD1. V shed 0 bases and J 5 bases; nucleotides not matched to a gene: 7. The CDR3 sequence is 15 residues long. CDR1 is SGHRS and CDR2 is YFSETQ in the germline V gene. CDR3 sequence (DNA): TGCGCCAGCAGCTTGGTTGGAGGGGGCTATTATGGCTACACCTTC. It codes for CASSLVGGGYYGYTF.

The genes are TRBV5-6 and TRBJ1-5; TRBD1 is a possible D gene (6 bases). Germline V gene sequence: CDR1 SGHDT, CDR2 YYEEEE. The CDR3 has 14 residues. With 0 bases removed from V and 6 bases from J, the gap between germline ends came to 10 bases. The CDR3 here is CASSLEGGGQPQHF. The CDR3 DNA reads TGTGCCAGCAGCTTGGAGGGAGGGGGTCAGCCCCAGCATTTT.

V and J are TRBV12-2 and TRBJ1-6. TRBV12-2 is annotated as a pseudogene. This CDR3 has 15 amino acids. The CDR3 protein is CASRFERKEGSPLHF. CDR3 coding DNA: TGTGCAAGTCGCTTTGAGAGAAAAGAAGGTTCACCCCTCCACTTT.

J is TRBJ2-3 and V is TRBV5-1, with 12 bases fitting TRBD2. Germline V gives CDR1 SGHRS, CDR2 YFSETQ. With V trimmed by 4 bases and J by 0 bases, 9 bases remained unmatched. The CDR3 has 18 amino acids. CDR3 coding DNA: TGCGCCAGCAGCCCCGGGACTAGCGGGTCTCCTAGCACAGATACGCAGTATTTT. This sequence encodes CASSPGTSGSPSTDTQYF.

This clone was picked up one time. The V and J genes are TRBV28 and TRBJ1-2; D possibly corresponds to TRBD1 (5 bases). CDR1 MDHEN and CDR2 SYDVKM come from the germline V gene. The V end was cut by 2 bases, the J end by 7 bases, with 17 bases between. The CDR3 is 15 residues long. In DNA, the CDR3 is TGTGCCAGCAGTTTAGTCCGGGGCATCGATGGTGGCTACACCTTC. It yields the protein CASSLVRGIDGGYTF.

The chain links TRBV7-2 to TRBJ2-2; 15 nucleotides line up with TRBD2. J gave up 3 bases and V 5 bases, and 10 bases lay outside the gene matches. The CDR3 runs 19 residues. The germline CDR1 and CDR2 sequences are SGHTA and FQGNSA. Here the CDR3 reads CASSGHGTSGGRDTGELFF. CDR3 coding DNA: TGTGCCAGCAGCGGTCACGGGACTAGCGGGGGGAGGGACACCGGGGAGCTGTTTTTT.

This sequence joins TRBV2 and TRBJ1-5, with D perhaps matching TRBD1 (6 bases). The CDR3 is 14 residues long. Per germline, CDR1 SNHLY and CDR2 FYNNEI. V was shortened by 6 bases and J by 7 bases, with 16 bases between the two germline ends. This chain's CDR3 is CASSESTGYQPQHF. The CDR3 DNA is TGTGCCAGCAGCGAGTCCACAGGGTACCAGCCCCAGCATTTT.

This clone was recorded once. The chain has TRBV5-4 and TRBJ2-2; D unresolved. Germline V gene lookup returns CDR1 SGHNT and CDR2 YYREEE (reference sequence). V shed 8 bases and J shed 2 bases, with 10 bases lying between them. The CDR3 loop spans 13 amino acids. This chain's CDR3 is CASKILNTGELFF. CDR3 sequence (DNA): TGTGCCAGTAAAATCCTCAACACCGGGGAGCTGTTTTTT.

The chain carries TRBV19 and TRBJ1-5; D gene uncertain. Looked up from germline, CDR1 is LNHDA and CDR2 is SQIVND (reference sequence). This CDR3 is 13 amino acids long. The V end was cut by 3 bases, the J end by 7 bases, with 10 bases between. The CDR3 here is CASSIPQGQPQHF. Written as DNA, the CDR3 is TGTGCCAGTAGTATTCCCCAAGGACAGCCCCAGCATTTT.